This T cell receptor (beta chain) was observed in a study of CD8+ T cells in alopecia areata. Reverse transcribed after extraction, RNA yielded cDNA as the sequencing template. Some clones are missing from TCRdb's copy, which holds only in-frame ones; the method was immunoSEQ multiplex PCR. The data show 140,000 or so clones, with roughly 46% seen just once and roughly 0.99% held by the top ten. Germline CDR1 and CDR2: SGHAT and FQNNGV. The V gene lost 8 bases and the J gene lost 5 bases, with 13 bases spanning the gap. The CDR3 extends over 13 amino acids. The TCR originated in a human donor with alopecia areata. The input for sequencing was CD4+ T cells sorted from blood, taken at week 0. The chain recombines TRBV11-2 with TRBJ2-1, with D perhaps TRBD2 (5 bases). CDR3 bases: TGTGCCAGCGCTAGCCCTTACCACAATGAGCAGTTCTTC. Amino acid sequence: CASASPYHNEQFF.